The present T cell receptor (beta chain) was sequenced within a study of a mutant IDH1 vaccine in newly diagnosed glioma. TCRdb's table, derived via immunoSEQ multiplex PCR, lists solely in-frame clones and lacks some. The sample includes about 25,000 clones, 77% of them seen just once. This CDR3 is 15 amino acids long. Looked up from germline, CDR1 is LGHNA and CDR2 is YSLEER. The germline V and J ends were trimmed by 0 bases and 9 bases, with 12 bases remaining between them. About this clone: Its target is unknown.

This sample's time point: week 5, during vaccination. All doses held 300 ug of mutant IDH1 20-mer peptide, with topical imiquimod. The receptor was isolated from a man in his forties with glioma. The V and J genes are TRBV4-3 and TRBJ1-6; no firm D call. The source material was PBMCs, sampled from a glioma patient whose treatment included an IDH1 peptide vaccine. CDR3 DNA: TGCGCCAGCAGCCAAGAGGAGGGAGGTAGTTCACCCCTCCACTTT. Its protein product is CASSQEEGGSSPLHF.